This TCR beta chain comes out of a study of OX40 agonist ivuxolimab in advanced cancers. This clone has just a few counts. Its target is not known. Clones were read by immunoSEQ multiplex PCR, and TCRdb kept only the in-frame ones, dropping some. The sample contains some 42,000 clones, roughly four fifths of which appear only once. Trimming took off 4 bases at V and 2 bases at J, with 20 bases between the two ends. Germline V gives CDR1 SGHRS, CDR2 YFSETQ. CDR3 length: 17 amino acids. Overall study results and limits: Among the nonresponders, some also had low normalized T-cell clonal expansion. CD4+ and CD8+ blood T cells expanded clonally by week 6 at 0.1 to 3.0 mg/kg.

V is TRBV5-1 and J is TRBJ2-3; D might be TRBD2 (6 bases). The TCR sequence derives from an adult with an advanced solid tumor such as melanoma, head and neck, liver or kidney cancer. The sample in question was CD4+ or CD8+ T cells sorted from blood, obtained in a trial of the OX40 agonist ivuxolimab. CDR3 amino acids: CASSGGSPDKATDTQYF. CDR3 sequence (DNA): TGCGCCAGCAGCGGAGGGAGCCCCGATAAAGCCACAGATACGCAGTATTTT.